Presented here are 14 T cell receptor beta chains from one specimen sequenced in a study of T-cell memory formation after mild COVID-19. One entry per CDR3 protein results from TCRdb running MiXCR on the 5' RACE reads. The sample lists hundreds of thousands of distinct CDR3 sequences, 16% occurring once. Sequences were obtained from PBMCs or a T cell subset sorted from them (not recorded which). The receptors were gathered from a man aged 18 to 30 who had mild COVID-19 (a few samples of this study predate the infection). Cell type and time point are not known.

The V call is TRBV5-1, the J call TRBJ2-7; maybe TRBD2 (7 bases). Germline V gene sequence: CDR1 SGHRS, CDR2 YFSETQ. Deletions cut 1 base from V and 2 bases from J, with 13 bases between. The CDR3 length is 15 residues. The CDR3: CASSLWGGGTYEQYF. CDR3 in DNA: TGCGCCAGCAGCTTGTGGGGAGGGGGGACCTACGAGCAGTACTTC.

The V gene is TRBV12-3 or TRBV12-4, the J gene TRBJ2-3; no reliable D call. The CDR3 covers 15 residues. Trimming stripped 8 bases from V and 3 bases from J, with 18 bases between. CDR3 nucleotide sequence: TGTGCCAGCGGACGGGTCTTTGGGCCTACAGATACGCAGTATTTT. The encoded protein is CASGRVFGPTDTQYF.

This clonotype has a single count. This CDR3 reads CASSDARRGPRSYEQYF. DNA for the CDR3: TGTGCCAGCAGTGACGCCCGCAGGGGACCTCGCTCCTACGAGCAGTACTTC. The chain employs TRBV6-1 and TRBJ2-7; maybe TRBD1 (6 bases). Germline V lookup: CDR1 MNHNS, CDR2 SASEGT. This CDR3 is 17 amino acids long. Trimming shortened V by 3 bases and J by 0 bases, and 18 bases separated the two germline ends.

This clonotype was observed a handful of times. The chain recombines TRBV12-3 or TRBV12-4 with TRBJ2-3; a possible D gene is TRBD2 (6 bases). This CDR3 region has 16 residues. The V gene lost 5 bases and the J gene lost 1 base, with 16 bases spanning the gap. The CDR3, as DNA: TGTGCCAGCAGTATCCGCCGGGGACTTGGCACAGATACGCAGTATTTT. It yields the protein CASSIRRGLGTDTQYF.

The genes are TRBV5-1 and TRBJ2-7; weak D call: TRBD1 (6 bases). Germline V gene data show CDR1 as SGHRS and CDR2 as YFSETQ. Trimming left V 4 bases short and J 0 bases short, with 14 bases between. CDR3 length: 15 amino acids. Written as DNA, the CDR3 is TGCGCCAGCAGCCGGACCGGGACAAACTCCTACGAGCAGTACTTC. It specifies CASSRTGTNSYEQYF.

This clonotype was observed a few times. This chain links TRBV6-5 with TRBJ2-3; TRBD2 matches 7 bases. This CDR3 spans 17 amino acids. CDR1 is MNHEY, CDR2 SVGAGI, per germline. V was pared by 6 bases and J by 5 bases, with 17 bases of the junction left unmatched. The CDR3 region has the DNA TGTGCCAGCAGCCCGCCGGGACTCCCATCGGGGGGAGATACGCAGTATTTT. This codes for CASSPPGLPSGGDTQYF.

This clonotype has a handful of counts. This sequence joins TRBV6-5 and TRBJ2-1; the match to TRBD2 covers 8 bases. V was clipped by 8 bases and J by 2 bases; unmatched bases: 8. Germline lookup yields CDR1 MNHEY and CDR2 SVGAGI. This CDR3 comprises 15 residues. The CDR3 DNA follows: TGTGCCAGCCGGGAGACGGGGGGGACCTACAATGAGCAGTTCTTC. Translating gives CASRETGGTYNEQFF.

There are a few counts of this clonotype. The chain recombines TRBV12-5 with TRBJ2-7, with D perhaps being TRBD1 or TRBD2 (5 bases each). Germline CDR1 and CDR2: LGHNT and FRNRAP. V was cut by 0 bases and J by 7 bases, with 16 bases left in between. CDR3 length: 15 residues. The CDR3 sequence is CASGLVPGRHEEQYF. The CDR3 DNA reads as TGTGCTAGTGGTTTGGTCCCGGGGCGCCATGAGGAGCAGTACTTC. Using reference TRBV12-5 and TRBJ2-7 for the parts outside the CDR3, the full variable domain is DARVTQTPRHKVTEMGQEVTMRCQPILGHNTVFWYRQTMMQGLELLAYFRNRAPLDDSGMPKDRFSAEMPDATLATLKIQPSEPRDSAVYFCASGLVPGRHEEQYFGPGTRLTVT.

V and J are TRBV11-2 and TRBJ1-1; D remains unclear. This CDR3 comprises 16 residues. In germline, CDR1 is SGHAT, CDR2 FQNNGV. V was cut by 8 bases and J by 0 bases, with 19 bases left in between. CDR3 DNA sequence: TGTGCCAGCGACCACCCAAGAACGGATTTGAACACTGAAGCTTTCTTT. Protein sequence: CASDHPRTDLNTEAFF.

This clonotype was recorded only once. The chain employs TRBV4-1 and TRBJ1-1; no definite D call. Per germline, CDR1 MGHRA and CDR2 YSYEKL. Deletions cut 1 base from V and 2 bases from J, with 11 bases between. The CDR3 covers 15 residues. CDR3 protein: CASSQVRTGNTEAFF. CDR3 coding DNA: TGCGCCAGCAGCCAAGTTAGGACGGGTAACACTGAAGCTTTCTTT.

The gene calls are TRBV12-3 or TRBV12-4 and TRBJ1-2; D uncertain. This CDR3 spans 14 amino acids. V was pared by 3 bases and J by 4 bases, with 12 bases between. The CDR3 spells CASSFDRLLYGYTF. In nucleotides, the CDR3 is TGTGCCAGCAGTTTCGACCGGCTCCTCTATGGCTACACCTTC.

The gene calls are TRBV10-3 and TRBJ2-3, with D possibly matching TRBD2 (5 bases). Deletions cut 0 bases from V and 1 base from J, with 8 bases between. This CDR3 has 15 amino acids. In germline, CDR1 is ENHRY, CDR2 SYGVKD. CDR3 amino acids: CAISESSGGTDTQYF. CDR3 in DNA: TGTGCCATCAGTGAGTCAAGCGGAGGCACAGATACGCAGTATTTT.

Ten or more counts support this clonotype. The rearrangement uses TRBV4-1 and TRBJ2-7, with D unclear. The ends were cut back, 3 bases at V and 0 bases at J, with 6 bases in the middle. From germline, CDR1 is MGHRA and CDR2 YSYEKL. The CDR3 is 13 residues long. CDR3 amino acids: CASSQEGSYEQYF. DNA of the CDR3: TGCGCCAGCAGCCAGGAAGGCTCCTACGAGCAGTACTTC.

This clonotype appeared a few times. The chain carries TRBV6-5 and TRBJ2-2; 7 bases agree with TRBD1. The trim removed 3 bases at V and 6 bases at J, leaving 7 bases unmatched. The CDR3 covers 15 residues. CDR1 and CDR2 (germline): MNHEY, SVGAGI. The CDR3 protein is CASSYYRGRAGELFF. CDR3 nucleotide sequence: TGTGCCAGCAGTTATTACAGGGGACGGGCCGGGGAGCTGTTTTTT.